The sequence of this TCR beta chain was determined in a study of cytomegalovirus exposure and HLA in healthy donors. Study-wide background: There were over 350 genotyped donors. Of these, 75% to 85% fell in the genetic ancestry cluster associated with self-reported Caucasian donors.

The PCR had 60 Vbeta and 13 Jbeta primers. The assay was immunoSEQ multiplex PCR, and TCRdb's table has in-frame clones only and misses some. The data hold about 170,000 clones, with approximately 67% observed a single time. This CDR3 is built from 14 residues. Germline-derived CDR1 and CDR2 are MNHNS and SASEGT. V was pared by 4 bases and J by 3 bases, with 9 bases between. The chain is built from TRBV6-1 and TRBJ1-4; D is ambiguous. The sample taken for sequencing was PBMCs. The receptor was isolated from a man aged 35 to 55 in good health and CMV-seronegative. CDR3 region: CASSGAPPNEKLFF. In nucleotides, the CDR3 is TGTGCCAGCAGTGGGGCTCCTCCTAATGAAAAACTGTTTTTT.